The rows below give T cell receptor beta chains drawn from one sample of a study of vaccination effects on CD4 cells after COVID-19. No antigen has been identified for these receptors. This table comes from immunoSEQ multiplex PCR, and its TCRdb copy is limited to in-frame clones, with some not included. The sample carries about 68,000 clones, about 80% recorded once. This specimen was CD4+ T cells from PBMCs cultured with SARS-CoV-2 spike peptides, taken before COVID-19 vaccination. Receptor source: a human donor who received a COVID-19 vaccine. Both conserved end residues are part of each CDR3. Fields, in order: D gene, clone size, V gene, J gene, CDR3 protein, CDR3 DNA. A D gene is named only where the DNA matches it firmly. Size is stated for part of the rows, as once, few or many counts, or as a class when the clone is expanded.

D: -
size: -
V: TRBV4-2
J: TRBJ1-2
CDR3: CASSQEIQSFYGYTF
DNA: TGTGCCAGCAGCCAAGAGATTCAGAGCTTCTATGGCTACACCTTC

D: -
size: -
V: TRBV6-6
J: TRBJ1-1
CDR3: CASTPIRDTEAFF
DNA: TGTGCCAGCACCCCAATTAGAGACACTGAAGCTTTCTTT

D: -
size: -
V: TRBV5-6
J: TRBJ2-3
CDR3: CASSFGGGRADTQYF
DNA: TGTGCCAGCAGCTTTGGGGGGGGGCGAGCAGATACGCAGTATTTT

D: -
size: -
V: TRBV5-1
J: TRBJ2-2
CDR3: CASSPAWGRGPGELFF
DNA: TGCGCCAGCAGCCCCGCCTGGGGGCGGGGGCCCGGGGAGCTGTTTTTT

D: TRBD1
size: -
V: TRBV7-3
J: TRBJ2-1
CDR3: CASSARGQGLIVGNEQFF
DNA: TGTGCCAGCAGCGCCAGAGGACAGGGATTAATTGTGGGCAATGAGCAGTTCTTC

D: -
size: -
V: TRBV5-8
J: TRBJ1-5
CDR3: CASSPRGDHSNQPQHF
DNA: TGTGCCAGCAGCCCACGGGGGGACCATAGCAATCAGCCCCAGCATTTT

D: -
size: -
V: TRBV12-5
J: TRBJ2-2
CDR3: CASGLRLSDGELFF
DNA: TGTGCTAGTGGTTTGCGGCTGTCTGACGGGGAGCTGTTTTTT

D: -
size: -
V: TRBV18
J: TRBJ2-5
CDR3: CASSPAPGWETQYF
DNA: TGTGCCAGCTCACCAGCCCCTGGGTGGGAGACCCAGTACTTC

D: -
size: -
V: TRBV7-2
J: TRBJ1-1
CDR3: CASSLQWGDTEAFF
DNA: TGTGCCAGCAGCTTGCAGTGGGGGGACACTGAAGCTTTCTTT

D: -
size: -
V: TRBV11-2
J: TRBJ1-2
CDR3: CASSLISRETGYTF
DNA: TGTGCCAGCAGCTTAATCTCAAGGGAAACTGGCTACACCTTC

D: -
size: few
V: TRBV7-9
J: TRBJ2-3
CDR3: CASSLAGGTDTQYF
DNA: TGTGCCAGCAGCTTAGCGGGAGGCACAGATACGCAGTATTTT

D: -
size: -
V: TRBV2
J: TRBJ2-3
CDR3: CASSEGGGGKDTQYF
DNA: TGTGCCAGCAGTGAAGGAGGCGGGGGCAAAGATACGCAGTATTTT

D: -
size: -
V: TRBV12-3/TRBV12-4
J: TRBJ1-4
CDR3: CASATRVGEKLFF
DNA: TGTGCCTCCGCGACGCGGGTCGGAGAAAAACTGTTTTTT

D: TRBD1
size: -
V: TRBV28
J: TRBJ1-5
CDR3: CASSLQGANQPQHF
DNA: TGTGCCAGCAGTCTACAGGGGGCGAACCAGCCCCAGCATTTT

D: -
size: once
V: TRBV6-1
J: TRBJ1-4
CDR3: CASSEVLEKLFF
DNA: TGTGCCAGCAGTGAAGTACTTGAAAAACTGTTTTTT

D: TRBD1
size: -
V: TRBV4-3
J: TRBJ1-4
CDR3: CASSHTGTDEKLFF
DNA: TGCGCCAGCAGCCATACCGGGACAGATGAAAAACTGTTTTTT

D: TRBD1
size: -
V: TRBV9
J: TRBJ2-2
CDR3: CASSVEAGGASGTGELFF
DNA: TGTGCCAGCAGCGTAGAGGCAGGGGGCGCATCGGGAACCGGGGAGCTGTTTTTT

D: TRBD2
size: -
V: TRBV19
J: TRBJ2-3
CDR3: CASSNSAVAGGTDTQYF
DNA: TGTGCCAGTAGTAACTCCGCGGTAGCGGGGGGCACAGATACGCAGTATTTT

D: -
size: -
V: TRBV24-1
J: TRBJ2-2
CDR3: CATASGRRTGELFF
DNA: TGTGCCACCGCTTCGGGACGAAGGACCGGGGAGCTGTTTTTT

D: TRBD1
size: -
V: TRBV10-3
J: TRBJ2-5
CDR3: CAISWDRGLETQYF
DNA: TGTGCCATCAGTTGGGACAGGGGGTTAGAGACCCAGTACTTC

D: TRBD1
size: -
V: TRBV7-8
J: TRBJ2-5
CDR3: CASSYLGQGGKETQYF
DNA: TGTGCCAGCAGCTACCTAGGACAGGGGGGGAAAGAGACCCAGTACTTC

D: -
size: once
V: TRBV7-9
J: TRBJ2-3
CDR3: CASSLVPDTDTQYF
DNA: TGTGCCAGCAGCTTAGTCCCAGACACAGATACGCAGTATTTT

D: -
size: -
V: TRBV18
J: TRBJ2-2
CDR3: CASSPRQGPNTGELFF
DNA: TGTGCCAGCTCACCGAGGCAGGGGCCTAACACCGGGGAGCTGTTTTTT

D: -
size: -
V: TRBV7-9
J: TRBJ2-1
CDR3: CASSHGTGYNEQFF
DNA: TGTGCCAGCAGCCACGGGACGGGATACAATGAGCAGTTCTTC

D: -
size: -
V: TRBV5-5
J: TRBJ1-6
CDR3: CASSLIPGTSPLHF
DNA: TGTGCCAGCAGCTTGATCCCGGGGACTTCACCCCTCCACTTT

D: TRBD1
size: -
V: TRBV5-8
J: TRBJ2-2
CDR3: CASSLAKGAANTGELFF
DNA: TGTGCCAGCAGCTTGGCCAAGGGGGCCGCGAACACCGGGGAGCTGTTTTTT

D: -
size: -
V: TRBV6-5
J: TRBJ2-1
CDR3: CASSAFLLGDNEQFF
DNA: TGTGCCAGCAGCGCTTTCTTACTTGGAGACAATGAGCAGTTCTTC

D: TRBD1
size: -
V: TRBV6-5
J: TRBJ1-4
CDR3: CASSPMTGGYEKLFF
DNA: TGTGCCAGCAGCCCCATGACAGGGGGCTATGAAAAACTGTTTTTT

D: -
size: -
V: TRBV5-1
J: TRBJ1-2
CDR3: CASSLDPGTYGYTF
DNA: TGCGCCAGCAGCTTAGACCCGGGGACCTATGGCTACACCTTC

D: TRBD1
size: -
V: TRBV24-1
J: TRBJ1-2
CDR3: CATSDPGQGYGYTF
DNA: TGTGCCACCAGTGACCCGGGACAGGGCTATGGCTACACCTTC

D: -
size: -
V: TRBV7-3
J: TRBJ2-1
CDR3: CASSLTSVGGTEQFF
DNA: TGTGCCAGCAGCTTAACGTCGGTAGGGGGAACTGAGCAGTTCTTC

D: -
size: -
V: TRBV7-2
J: TRBJ2-1
CDR3: CASSLMRGASEQFF
DNA: TGTGCCAGCAGCTTAATGAGGGGGGCATCCGAGCAGTTCTTC

D: -
size: -
V: TRBV7-2
J: TRBJ2-3
CDR3: CASSFPGGQFSPTDTQYF
DNA: TGTGCCAGCAGCTTTCCAGGCGGCCAATTTTCTCCCACAGATACGCAGTATTTT

D: -
size: -
V: TRBV6-1
J: TRBJ1-5
CDR3: CASSEDGYQPQHF
DNA: TGTGCCAGCAGTGAGGACGGCTATCAGCCCCAGCATTTT

D: -
size: -
V: TRBV7-8
J: TRBJ1-2
CDR3: CASSLVVLQGPNYGYTF
DNA: TGTGCCAGCAGCTTGGTCGTCCTACAAGGACCTAACTATGGCTACACCTTC

D: -
size: -
V: TRBV5-1
J: TRBJ1-1
CDR3: CASSLGAVEAFF
DNA: TGCGCCAGCAGCTTGGGGGCAGTTGAAGCTTTCTTT

D: -
size: -
V: TRBV2
J: TRBJ1-1
CDR3: CASSRTANTEAFF
DNA: TGTGCCAGCAGTCGGACAGCGAACACTGAAGCTTTCTTT

D: TRBD1
size: -
V: TRBV5-1
J: TRBJ2-3
CDR3: CASSLDGQGAADTQYF
DNA: TGCGCCAGCAGCTTAGACGGACAGGGGGCCGCTGATACGCAGTATTTT

D: -
size: -
V: TRBV15
J: TRBJ1-2
CDR3: CATSRDTDTNYGYTF
DNA: TGTGCCACCAGCAGAGATACAGATACTAACTATGGCTACACCTTC

D: -
size: -
V: TRBV4-3
J: TRBJ2-3
CDR3: CASSQDGRGTFDTQYF
DNA: TGCGCCAGCAGCCAAGATGGGAGGGGGACCTTCGATACGCAGTATTTT

D: -
size: -
V: TRBV6-5
J: TRBJ1-1
CDR3: CASSPRGGNTEAFF
DNA: TGTGCCAGCAGCCCACGGGGGGGAAACACTGAAGCTTTCTTT

D: -
size: -
V: TRBV14
J: TRBJ2-5
CDR3: CASSQVLYQETQYF
DNA: TGTGCCAGCAGCCAAGTTCTCTACCAAGAGACCCAGTACTTC

D: -
size: few
V: TRBV3-1/TRBV3-2
J: TRBJ1-2
CDR3: CASARGDYGYTF
DNA: TGTGCCAGCGCCCGCGGTGACTATGGCTACACCTTC

D: -
size: -
V: TRBV7-9
J: TRBJ1-2
CDR3: CASSLAGYYGYTF
DNA: TGTGCCAGCAGCTTAGCTGGGTACTATGGCTACACCTTC

D: TRBD1
size: -
V: TRBV5-1
J: TRBJ2-2
CDR3: CASSYGTGPGELFF
DNA: TGCGCCAGCAGCTACGGGACAGGGCCCGGGGAGCTGTTTTTT

D: -
size: -
V: TRBV6-5
J: TRBJ2-5
CDR3: CASSSRGGGPQETQYF
DNA: TGTGCCAGCAGTTCCCGAGGGGGGGGGCCCCAAGAGACCCAGTACTTC

D: TRBD2
size: -
V: TRBV6-1
J: TRBJ2-6
CDR3: CASSDGGGSSSGANVLTF
DNA: TGTGCCAGCAGTGATGGGGGGGGGTCTAGCTCTGGGGCCAACGTCCTGACTTTC

D: -
size: -
V: TRBV5-1
J: TRBJ2-2
CDR3: CASSPRRGGNTGELFF
DNA: TGCGCCAGCAGCCCAAGGAGGGGGGGGAACACCGGGGAGCTGTTTTTT

D: -
size: -
V: TRBV29-1
J: TRBJ2-3
CDR3: CSVVYTSTDTQYF
DNA: TGCAGCGTCGTATATACTAGCACAGATACGCAGTATTTT

D: -
size: -
V: TRBV28
J: TRBJ2-2
CDR3: CASSVTGELFF
DNA: TGTGCCAGCAGTGTAACCGGGGAGCTGTTTTTT

D: -
size: -
V: TRBV5-1
J: TRBJ1-1
CDR3: CASSLGGGRAFF
DNA: TGCGCCAGCAGCTTAGGTGGGGGTAGAGCTTTCTTT

D: -
size: -
V: TRBV19
J: TRBJ1-1
CDR3: CASSVGIGVLNTEAFF
DNA: TGTGCCAGTAGTGTGGGTATTGGGGTTCTGAACACTGAAGCTTTCTTT

D: TRBD2
size: -
V: TRBV5-1
J: TRBJ2-1
CDR3: CASSPGLAGNEQFF
DNA: TGCGCCAGCAGCCCAGGACTAGCGGGGAATGAGCAGTTCTTC

D: TRBD1
size: -
V: TRBV3-1/TRBV3-2
J: TRBJ1-3
CDR3: CASSQSGGQGAFGNTIYF
DNA: TGTGCCAGCAGCCAGTCCGGTGGACAGGGGGCTTTTGGAAACACCATATATTTT

D: -
size: -
V: TRBV4-1
J: TRBJ1-4
CDR3: CASSQGGGDEKLFF
DNA: TGCGCCAGCAGCCAAGGAGGGGGGGATGAAAAACTGTTTTTT

D: -
size: -
V: TRBV5-6
J: TRBJ2-5
CDR3: CASSIEGPRGETQYF
DNA: TGTGCCAGCAGCATCGAGGGGCCACGCGGAGAGACCCAGTACTTC

D: TRBD1
size: -
V: TRBV7-3
J: TRBJ2-3
CDR3: CASSGTGWGTDTQYF
DNA: TGTGCCAGCAGCGGGACAGGGTGGGGAACAGATACGCAGTATTTT

D: TRBD1
size: few
V: TRBV6-5
J: TRBJ1-6
CDR3: CASGWTGQNSPLHF
DNA: TGTGCCAGCGGTTGGACAGGGCAAAATTCACCCCTCCACTTT